These 25 T cell receptor beta chains originate from one sample sequenced in a study of T cell responses to AZD1222 COVID-19 vaccine. The data were produced by immunoSEQ multiplex PCR, yet TCRdb's version contains in-frame clones alone and is incomplete. The data hold roughly 150,000 clones, with around 90% observed a single time. Here the sequenced sample was peripheral blood, taken on day 0 of AZD1222 vaccination. These receptors all come from an adult in good health.

This chain links TRBV10-3 with TRBJ2-6, with D possibly being TRBD2 (5 bases). The CDR3 spans 14 residues. The V gene lost 11 bases and the J gene lost 0 bases, with 11 bases spanning the gap. CDR1 ENHRY and CDR2 SYGVKD come from the germline V gene. The CDR3 DNA reads as TGTGCCCAAGCGGAAAGCTCTGGGGCCAACGTCCTGACTTTC. Translation gives CAQAESSGANVLTF.

This clone was observed a single time. The rearrangement joins TRBV18 to TRBJ1-1; D gene uncertain. V lost 2 bases to trimming and J lost 7 bases, with 5 bases between them. The CDR3 extends over 11 amino acids. Looked up from germline, CDR1 is KGHSH and CDR2 is LQKENI. CDR3 coding DNA: TGTGCCAGCTCACCATTTAGTGAAGCTTTCTTT. Protein sequence: CASSPFSEAFF.

This clone was recorded once. The chain carries TRBV5-1 and TRBJ1-3; D may be TRBD1 (6 bases). CDR1 and CDR2 (germline): SGHRS, YFSETQ. Trimming took off 5 bases at V and 2 bases at J, with 11 bases between the two ends. The length of the CDR3 is 14 residues. CDR3 DNA sequence: TGCGCCAGCAGTAAGGGGGGCACTGGAAACACCATATATTTT. It translates to CASSKGGTGNTIYF.

This rearrangement joins TRBV6-5 to TRBJ1-2, with D hard to call. From germline, CDR1 is MNHEY and CDR2 SVGAGI. V shed 10 bases and J shed 4 bases, with 13 bases lying between them. The CDR3 consists of 12 residues. This CDR3 is CATPDYLYGYTF. CDR3 nucleotides: TGTGCCACCCCGGACTACCTCTATGGCTACACCTTC.

The rearrangement joins TRBV5-6 to TRBJ1-1; D gene unclear. The CDR3 contains 11 residues. Trimming shortened V by 0 bases and J by 8 bases, and 5 bases separated the two germline ends. Germline V gene lookup returns CDR1 SGHDT and CDR2 YYEEEE. In nucleotides, the CDR3 is TGTGCCAGCAGCTTGGGGAGGGAAGCTTTCTTT. It translates to CASSLGREAFF.

V usage is TRBV11-2 and J usage is TRBJ1-1, with D possibly TRBD1 on 6 matching bases. This CDR3 is built from 15 residues. Trimming shortened V by 4 bases and J by 3 bases, and 15 bases separated the two germline ends. CDR1 is SGHAT and CDR2 is FQNNGV in the germline V gene. The CDR3 is CASSSYRADDTEAFF. The CDR3 DNA reads as TGTGCCAGCAGCTCATACAGGGCGGACGACACTGAAGCTTTCTTT. Variable domain in full (rest from reference TRBV11-2 and TRBJ1-1): EAGVAQSPRYKIIEKRQSVAFWCNPISGHATLYWYQQILGQGPKLLIQFQNNGVVDDSQLPKDRFSAERLKGVDSTLKIQPAKLEDSAVYLCASSSYRADDTEAFFGQGTRLTVV.

This chain links TRBV3-1 (or the pseudogene TRBV3-2) with TRBJ1-2; no reliable D call. Germline V CDR1 and CDR2: LGHDT, YNNKEL (reference sequence). The germline V and J ends were trimmed by 2 bases and 4 bases, with 8 bases remaining between them. The CDR3 has 13 residues. For the CDR3, the DNA is TGTGCCAGCAGCCAACCGGGGAGCTATGGCTACACCTTC. Its translation: CASSQPGSYGYTF.

This chain uses TRBV7-9 with TRBJ2-1; a possible D gene is TRBD2 (5 bases). There are 15 residues in the CDR3. Trimming removed 0 bases from V and 3 bases from J, with 9 bases in between. Looked up from germline, CDR1 is SEHNR and CDR2 is FQNEAQ (reference sequence). The DNA of the CDR3 is TGTGCCAGCAGCTTAGCTACTAGGCTCTACAATGAGCAGTTCTTC. It encodes CASSLATRLYNEQFF.

The J gene is TRBJ1-1, the V gene TRBV18; D is possibly TRBD1 (6 bases). This CDR3 is 15 amino acids long. Per germline, CDR1 KGHSH and CDR2 LQKENI. V dropped 4 bases and J dropped 0 bases, with 12 bases sitting between them. DNA for the CDR3: TGTGCCAGCTCACTTGGACAGAACTTGAACACTGAAGCTTTCTTT. This gives the protein CASSLGQNLNTEAFF.

Here the CDR3 DNA reads TGTGCCAGCAGCGAACGGGACACTCAGCCCCAGCATTTT. Its translation is CASSERDTQPQHF. This chain links TRBV12-3 or TRBV12-4 with TRBJ1-5, with D possibly matching TRBD1 (6 bases). V dropped 6 bases and J dropped 6 bases, with 12 bases sitting between them. CDR3 length: 13 amino acids.

The chain uses TRBV19 and TRBJ1-2; maybe TRBD1 (5 bases). Trimming removed 7 bases at V and 9 bases at J, with 15 bases between. Germline V gives CDR1 LNHDA, CDR2 SQIVND (reference sequence). The CDR3 consists of 12 residues. The DNA of the CDR3 is TGTGCCAGTACCATGGGACGGCACAGCTACACCTTC. Its protein is CASTMGRHSYTF. The full variable domain, with the rest looked up from reference TRBV19 and TRBJ1-2, is DGGITQSPKYLFRKEGQNVTLSCEQNLNHDAMYWYRQDPGQGLRLIYYSQIVNDFQKGDIAEGYSVSREKKESFPLTVTSAQKNPTAFYLCASTMGRHSYTFGSGTRLTVV.

The rearrangement uses TRBV7-9 and TRBJ1-1; D unresolved. Trimming left V 5 bases short and J 4 bases short, with 11 bases between. CDR1 and CDR2 from the germline V gene are SEHNR and FQNEAQ (reference sequence). The CDR3 is 13 amino acids. CDR3 residues: CASSGIRVTEAFF. The DNA of the CDR3 is TGTGCCAGCAGCGGTATTCGGGTCACTGAAGCTTTCTTT.

The V and J genes are TRBV11-2 and TRBJ1-1, with a tentative D call TRBD1 (5 bases). Trimming took off 2 bases at V and 3 bases at J, with 19 bases between the two ends. The CDR3 covers 17 residues. Germline lookup yields CDR1 SGHAT and CDR2 FQNNGV. This chain's CDR3 is CASSLRGEGGVYTEAFF. The CDR3 DNA is TGTGCCAGCAGCTTAAGAGGGGAAGGTGGGGTTTACACTGAAGCTTTCTTT.

The CDR3 DNA reads TGTGCCAGCAGCCAAGGTTTGGAAGGGGCCGGGTGGCCCCAGCATTTT. Amino acid sequence: CASSQGLEGAGWPQHF. The chain recombines TRBV3-1 (or the pseudogene TRBV3-2) with TRBJ1-5, with D perhaps matching TRBD1 (5 bases). The germline gives CDR1 LGHDT, CDR2 YNNKEL (reference sequence). This CDR3 is built from 16 residues. V lost 1 base and J lost 9, with 19 bases in between.

This chain uses TRBV3-1 (or the pseudogene TRBV3-2) with TRBJ1-4, with 7 bases fitting TRBD1. The V and J ends lost 0 bases and 13 bases, in that order; junction bases with no gene match: 2. The germline V gene has CDR1 LGHDT and CDR2 YNNKEL (reference sequence). This CDR3 comprises 12 residues. CDR3 residues: CASSQDQGVLFF. CDR3 nucleotide sequence: TGTGCCAGCAGCCAAGACCAGGGGGTACTGTTTTTT.

This chain joins TRBV6-5 and TRBJ1-2, with 10 bases aligning to TRBD1. The V segment lost 5 bases and the J segment 7 bases; nucleotides outside the gene matches: 7. Germline V gene lookup returns CDR1 MNHEY and CDR2 SVGAGI. The CDR3 runs to 14 residues. For the CDR3, the DNA is TGTGCCAGCAGTCGACCGGGACAGGGGCCTGGCTACACCTTC. It translates to CASSRPGQGPGYTF.

The chain employs TRBV5-5 and TRBJ1-6, with D unclear. CDR1 and CDR2 from the germline V gene are SGHKS and YYEKEE (reference sequence). This CDR3 contains 15 residues. V lost 3 bases and J lost 0, with 7 bases in between. CDR3 protein: CASSSTSSYNSPLHF. The CDR3 nucleotides are TGTGCCAGCAGCTCTACTAGCTCCTATAATTCACCCCTCCACTTT. The variable domain in full, with the rest retrieved from reference TRBV5-5 and TRBJ1-6, is DAGVTQSPTHLIKTRGQQVTLRCSPISGHKSVSWYQQVLGQGPQFIFQYYEKEERGRGNFPDRFSARQFPNYSSELNVNALLLGDSALYLCASSSTSSYNSPLHFGNGTRLTVT.

The chain employs TRBV6-5 and TRBJ2-5; TRBD2 matches at 9 bases. The CDR3 is made up of 15 amino acids. The V segment lost 2 bases and the J segment 4 bases; nucleotides outside the gene matches: 5. CDR1 and CDR2 (germline): MNHEY, SVGAGI. The CDR3 loop is CASSYGGRAGETQYF. The CDR3 region has the DNA TGTGCCAGCAGTTACGGCGGGAGGGCCGGAGAGACCCAGTACTTC.

This chain links TRBV27 with TRBJ1-6; D is uncertain. The CDR3 consists of 16 residues. From germline, CDR1 is MNHEY and CDR2 SMNVEV (reference sequence). V was clipped by 3 bases and J by 7 bases, with 16 bases between them. The CDR3 region is CASSLGPVGKNSPLHF. The CDR3 nucleotides read TGTGCCAGCAGTTTGGGCCCCGTGGGTAAAAATTCACCCCTCCACTTT.

The chain carries TRBV12-3 or TRBV12-4 and TRBJ1-4; weak D call: TRBD1 (6 bases). V gave up 1 base and J gave up 7 bases, with 7 bases separating them. The CDR3 spans 13 residues. The CDR3 loop reads CASSLVRGEKLFF. The CDR3 region has the DNA TGTGCCAGCAGTTTAGTCAGGGGTGAAAAACTGTTTTTT.

This clone was seen only a few times. V is TRBV30 and J is TRBJ1-6; unclear D gene. Looked up from germline, CDR1 is GTSNPN and CDR2 is SVGIG (reference sequence). V was trimmed by 3 bases and J by 4 bases, leaving 13 bases between them. The CDR3 length is 15 residues. The CDR3 protein is CAWRPSGSYNSPLHF. DNA of the CDR3: TGTGCCTGGAGACCCTCCGGCAGTTATAATTCACCCCTCCACTTT.

A few counts support this clone. The V gene is TRBV5-1, the J gene TRBJ2-7; D call uncertain. The CDR3 covers 14 residues. The germline V gene has CDR1 SGHRS and CDR2 YFSETQ. The germline V and J ends were trimmed by 4 bases and 3 bases, with 14 bases remaining between them. The CDR3 loop reads CASSLDGSNYEQYF. The CDR3 DNA reads as TGCGCCAGCAGCCTAGACGGGTCTAACTACGAGCAGTACTTC.

J is TRBJ1-5 and V is TRBV6-6; no clear D. CDR3 size: 13 residues. V dropped 6 bases and J dropped 0 bases, with 6 bases sitting between them. CDR1 MNHNY and CDR2 SVGAGI come from the germline V gene (reference sequence). The CDR3 DNA reads as TGTGCCAGCAGGAGGTTTAGCAATCAGCCCCAGCATTTT. Translating gives CASRRFSNQPQHF.

The V and J genes are TRBV29-1 and TRBJ1-2; TRBD1 agrees at 12 bases. Germline V gives CDR1 SQVTM, CDR2 ANQGSEA. After removal of 3 bases from V and 6 bases from J, the junction contained 8 bases not matched to a gene. The CDR3 sequence is 15 residues long. CDR3 DNA: TGCAGCGTTGATTGGGGGACAGGGGGCGTAAATGGCTACACCTTC. Residues: CSVDWGTGGVNGYTF.

J is TRBJ2-5 and V is TRBV24-1, with 8 bases fitting TRBD2. V was clipped by 5 bases and J by 5 bases; unmatched bases: 3. CDR3 length: 13 residues. The germline gives CDR1 KGHDR, CDR2 SFDVKD. CDR3 amino acids: CATSAGGRETQYF. The CDR3 DNA sequence: TGTGCCACCAGTGCGGGGGGGAGGGAGACCCAGTACTTC.